The sequence of this T cell receptor beta chain was determined in a study of T cells in localized non-small cell lung cancer (dated by TCRdb to the early 2020s). Study-level background: T cell repertoires of 236 early-stage NSCLC patients were analyzed, with tumors being compared against uninvolved tumor-adjacent lungs. The cohort consisted of 200 to 250 treatment-naive NSCLC patients whose localized lung tumors had been resected. Of the NSCLC patients, about 130 were male and approximately 100 were female, and the mean age was approximately 66 years. The full study reports these points: Because the study design was exploratory, TCR variables were selected using unadjusted p-values without false-discovery rate correction. Because multi-region tumor sequencing was not done, intratumor heterogeneity could not be ruled out. A median of 57 of the top 100 tumor clones turned up in the paired uninvolved adjacent lung, and 28 of those clones also ranked among the top 100 of that same adjacent lung. Higher blood T cell density associated with longer overall survival, while higher adjacent-lung clonality associated with shorter survival. Uninvolved tumor-adjacent lung showed the highest T cell clonality, higher than tumor, which suggests more focused antigenic responses in the uninvolved tumor-adjacent lung.

This clone was observed once. Its antigen is currently not known. Nothing much larger sits one base from this clone, and base qualities are not available. The immunoSEQ Assay was used to sequence TCR beta CDR3 regions from DNA. In the authors' own workflow: T cell density was computed as TCR beta template counts normalized to usable DNA estimated by amplifying housekeeping genes. Richness was estimated with the preseqR package, extrapolating to 400,000 templates for PBMC samples and 120,000 templates for tissue samples. Clonality was calculated as one minus Pielou's evenness. To identify tissue-enriched TCRs, differential abundance testing was run on productive amino-acid clonotypes with a minimum total count of 5 and an alpha of 0.1. The Jaccard Index and the Morisita Overlap Index were used to quantify repertoire overlap between compartments. TCR beta CDR3s were clustered by GLIPH together with public tetramer-defined viral CDR3s, and at least three viral sequences plus V-gene enrichment were required for viral motifs. TCRdb stores this immuneACCESS table with in-frame sequences only. Part of the clones is absent; in the studies checked, under half of the shortfall reflects unresolved V genes, and no reason is known for the rest. The D gene and trimming were derived from the DNA, and the V and J assignments and clone size from that table. The sample table contains roughly 18,000 clones; only one count was recorded for approximately 80% of them. The top ten hold about 25% of the sample.

At diagnosis, tumor, uninvolved tumor-adjacent lung and peripheral blood were collected and then preserved as a mix of FFPE and fresh-frozen material. For TCR repertoire profiling, the blood samples were analyzed as peripheral blood mononuclear cells. This specimen was peripheral blood, taken before any cancer treatment. The origin of this receptor is an older female donor with stage I lung adenocarcinoma.

This receptor carries the CDR3 CASSSPEEGATDTQYF. The sequenced DNA: TGTGCCAGCAGTTCGCCAGAGGAGGGGGCCACAGATACGCAGTATTTT. The rearranged chain carries TRBV6-5 and TRBJ2-3; perhaps TRBD1 is the D gene, with 7 bases matching. Deletion took 4 bases off V and 2 bases off J, with a span of 16 bases between the germline ends. CDR1 and CDR2 are drawn from the germline V gene: MNHEY, SVGAGI. Spanning cysteine to phenylalanine, the CDR3 consists of 16 amino acids. The only DNA kept is the CDR3, 48 bases in frame from the first base.